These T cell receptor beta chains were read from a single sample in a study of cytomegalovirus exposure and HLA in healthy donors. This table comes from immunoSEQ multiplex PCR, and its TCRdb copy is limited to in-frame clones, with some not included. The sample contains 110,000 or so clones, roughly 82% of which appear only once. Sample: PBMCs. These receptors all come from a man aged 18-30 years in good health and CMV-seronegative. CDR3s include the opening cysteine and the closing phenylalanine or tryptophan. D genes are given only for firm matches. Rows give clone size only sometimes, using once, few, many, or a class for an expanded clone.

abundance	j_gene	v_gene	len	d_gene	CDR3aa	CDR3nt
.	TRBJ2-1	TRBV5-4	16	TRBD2	CASSLGWTSGTNEQFF	TGTGCCAGCAGCTTGGGTTGGACTAGCGGGACCAATGAGCAGTTCTTC
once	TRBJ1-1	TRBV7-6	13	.	CASSLEGDTEAFF	TGTGCCAGCAGCTTAGAAGGAGACACTGAAGCTTTCTTT
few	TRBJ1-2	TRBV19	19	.	CASSSLTGGAGLVVYGYTF	TGTGCCAGTAGTTCCTTAACGGGGGGCGCCGGGCTAGTTGTCTATGGCTACACCTTC
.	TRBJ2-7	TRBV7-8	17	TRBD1	CASSLPETGAISYEQYF	TGTGCCAGCAGCTTACCCGAGACAGGGGCAATTTCCTACGAGCAGTACTTC
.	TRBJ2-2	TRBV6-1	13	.	CASSDTDTGELFF	TGTGCCAGCAGTGACACGGACACCGGGGAGCTGTTTTTT
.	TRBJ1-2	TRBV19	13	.	CASSITITRGHTF	TGTGCCAGTAGTATCACAATCACCAGGGGCCACACCTTC
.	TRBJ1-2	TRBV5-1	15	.	CASSLEQAANYGYTF	TGCGCCAGCAGCTTGGAACAGGCGGCCAACTATGGCTACACCTTC
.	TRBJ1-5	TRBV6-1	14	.	CASSPTGNNQPQHF	TGTGCCAGCAGTCCAACAGGGAACAATCAGCCCCAGCATTTT
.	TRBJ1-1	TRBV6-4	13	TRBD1	CASSGSRGAEAFF	TGTGCCAGCAGTGGAAGCAGGGGGGCTGAAGCTTTCTTT
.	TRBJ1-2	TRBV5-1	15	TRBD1	CASSNDDRGGYGYTF	TGCGCCAGCAGCAATGATGACAGGGGAGGCTATGGCTACACCTTC
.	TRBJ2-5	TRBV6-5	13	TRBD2	CASSSGGGETQYF	TGTGCCAGCAGTTCAGGCGGGGGAGAGACCCAGTACTTC
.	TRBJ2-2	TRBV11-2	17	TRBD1	CASTKEPGQGPTGELFF	TGTGCCAGCACCAAAGAACCGGGACAGGGGCCCACCGGGGAGCTGTTTTTT
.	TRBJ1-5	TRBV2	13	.	CASSVARNQPQHF	TGTGCCAGCAGTGTGGCCCGAAATCAGCCCCAGCATTTT
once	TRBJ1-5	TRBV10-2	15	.	CASSLDRNSNQPQHF	TGCGCCAGCAGTCTGGACAGAAATAGCAATCAGCCCCAGCATTTT
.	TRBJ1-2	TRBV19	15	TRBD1	CASSRRQGQGAGYTF	TGTGCCAGTAGTCGACGACAGGGACAGGGGGCCGGCTACACCTTC
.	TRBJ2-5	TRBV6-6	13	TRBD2	CASILAGEETQYF	TGTGCCAGCATCCTAGCGGGGGAGGAGACCCAGTACTTC
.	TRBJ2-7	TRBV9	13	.	CASSVTTGTEQYF	TGTGCCAGCAGCGTGACCACAGGGACAGAGCAGTACTTC
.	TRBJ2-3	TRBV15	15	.	CATSRGTESTDTQYF	TGTGCCACCAGCAGAGGGACAGAAAGCACAGATACGCAGTATTTT
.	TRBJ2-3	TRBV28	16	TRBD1	CASSATGGRDTDTQYF	TGTGCCAGCAGTGCGACAGGGGGGAGAGACACAGATACGCAGTATTTT
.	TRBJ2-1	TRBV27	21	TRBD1	CASEKEDRDRMSGRSYNEQFF	TGTGCCAGCGAGAAGGAAGACCGGGACAGAATGTCGGGACGCTCCTACAATGAGCAGTTCTTC
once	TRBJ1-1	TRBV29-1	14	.	CSVNARGENTEAFF	TGCAGCGTCAACGCCAGGGGCGAGAACACTGAAGCTTTCTTT
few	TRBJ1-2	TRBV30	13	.	CAWSPAHEGGYTF	TGTGCCTGGAGCCCGGCTCACGAGGGTGGCTACACCTTC
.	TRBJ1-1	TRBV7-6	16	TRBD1	CASSLDGQGKDTEAFF	TGTGCCAGCAGCTTAGATGGACAGGGTAAGGACACTGAAGCTTTCTTT
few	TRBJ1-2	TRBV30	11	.	CAWPNRIGYTF	TGTGCCTGGCCCAACAGGATTGGCTACACCTTC
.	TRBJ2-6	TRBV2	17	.	CASRDTGLVSGANVLTF	TGTGCCAGCAGAGATACAGGGCTCGTGTCTGGGGCCAACGTCCTGACTTTC
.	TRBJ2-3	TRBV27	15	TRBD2	CASMVLAGVIDTQYF	TGTGCCAGCATGGTCTTAGCGGGAGTAATAGATACGCAGTATTTT
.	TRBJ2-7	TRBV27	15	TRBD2	CASTYSSGGTYEQYF	TGTGCCAGCACCTACTCTAGCGGGGGGACCTACGAGCAGTACTTC
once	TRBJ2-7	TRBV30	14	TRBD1	CAWNPGTGFHEQYF	TGTGCCTGGAACCCCGGGACAGGGTTCCACGAGCAGTACTTC
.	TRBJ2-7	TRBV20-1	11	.	CISGLGLEQYF	TGCATCTCAGGGTTGGGGCTCGAGCAGTACTTC
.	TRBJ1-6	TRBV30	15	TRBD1	CAWSTDGQGSSPLHF	TGTGCCTGGAGCACCGACGGACAGGGGAGTTCACCCCTCCACTTT
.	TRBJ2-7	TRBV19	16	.	CASSFRTAPRSYEQYF	TGTGCCAGTAGTTTTAGGACAGCCCCACGGTCCTACGAGCAGTACTTC
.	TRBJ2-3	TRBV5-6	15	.	CASSLDTSTTDTQYF	TGTGCCAGCAGCTTGGATACTAGCACCACAGATACGCAGTATTTT
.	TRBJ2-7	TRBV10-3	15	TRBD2	CAIRSQLAGVHEQYF	TGTGCCATCAGGTCCCAATTAGCGGGAGTTCACGAGCAGTACTTC
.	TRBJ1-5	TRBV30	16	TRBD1	CACPGQLVYSNQPQHF	TGTGCCTGCCCGGGACAGTTAGTATATAGCAATCAGCCCCAGCATTTT
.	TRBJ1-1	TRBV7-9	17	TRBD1	CASSLIGRQGLNTEAFF	TGTGCCAGCAGCTTAATAGGAAGACAGGGGCTGAACACTGAAGCTTTCTTT
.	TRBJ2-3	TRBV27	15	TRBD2	CASSVGTSGGDTQYF	TGTGCCAGCAGTGTTGGGACTAGCGGGGGAGATACGCAGTATTTT
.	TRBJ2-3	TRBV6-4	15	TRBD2	CASSPSGGAADTQYF	TGTGCCAGCAGTCCTAGCGGGGGGGCCGCAGATACGCAGTATTTT
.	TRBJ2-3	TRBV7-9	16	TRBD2	CASSSRLAGGTDTQYF	TGTGCCAGCAGCAGCCGACTAGCGGGGGGCACAGATACGCAGTATTTT
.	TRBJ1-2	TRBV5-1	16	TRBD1	CASSSPTGDGNYGYTF	TGCGCCAGCAGCTCCCCGACAGGGGACGGAAACTATGGCTACACCTTC